This T cell receptor beta chain was sequenced for a study of shared T cell receptors in the human thymus. From germline, CDR1 is SGDLS and CDR2 YYNGEE. The CDR3 spans 16 residues. V was pared by 0 bases and J by 7 bases, with 6 bases of the junction left unmatched. The data were produced by immunoSEQ multiplex PCR, yet TCRdb's version contains in-frame clones alone and is incomplete. The sample lists some 660,000 clones, over 75% seen once, with roughly 0.0089% in the top ten. The same data also went into a second study, on human thymus T cells. As reported in that work: Thymic as well as blood repertoires seemed to favor certain V and J genes unevenly.

Sequenced material: thymocytes. V gene TRBV9 combines with J gene TRBJ2-1; TRBD2 agrees at 11 bases. This TCR came from a boy in the first two years of life with a congenital heart defect. CDR3 loop: CASSVVGTSGVNEQFF. The DNA of the CDR3 is TGTGCCAGCAGCGTAGTTGGGACTAGCGGCGTAAATGAGCAGTTCTTC.